A single sample gave rise to the 20 T cell receptor beta chains below, sequenced in a study of OX40 agonist ivuxolimab in advanced cancers. Sequencing used immunoSEQ multiplex PCR; TCRdb keeps in-frame clones, though not all of them. The data show some 96,000 clones, with approximately 91% seen just once and less than 0.2% held by the top ten. The specimen was CD4+ or CD8+ T cells sorted from blood, collected in a trial of the OX40 agonist ivuxolimab. These receptors all come from an adult with an advanced solid tumor such as melanoma, head and neck, liver or kidney cancer.

This chain uses TRBV9 with TRBJ1-2; 7 positions agree with TRBD1. The V gene's germline CDR1 is SGDLS and CDR2 YYNGEE. V dropped 6 bases and J dropped 6; count of bases not matched to a gene: 8. The CDR3 covers 13 residues. CDR3 DNA sequence: TGTGCCAGCACCCAGTCAGGGGGGAATGGCTACACCTTC. Amino acid sequence: CASTQSGGNGYTF.

The genes are TRBV9 and TRBJ1-6; TRBD1 aligns across 7 bases. V lost 4 bases, J lost 4 bases, and 8 bases stayed unmatched. Germline V CDR1 and CDR2: SGDLS, YYNGEE. This CDR3 spans 16 amino acids. CDR3 sequence (DNA): TGTGCCAGCAGCCTTACCCGGGACAGATATAATTCACCCCTCCACTTT. Residues: CASSLTRDRYNSPLHF.

The genes are TRBV7-8 and TRBJ2-5; 10 bases are shared with TRBD1. The CDR3 runs to 16 residues. The J segment lost 5 bases and the V segment lost 2 bases, leaving 8 bases of the junction unmatched. The germline gives CDR1 SGHVS, CDR2 FQNEAQ. CDR3 sequence reads: CASSLYPTGGMETQYF. CDR3 DNA: TGTGCCAGCAGCTTATATCCGACAGGGGGCATGGAGACCCAGTACTTC. Filled out from reference TRBV7-8 and TRBJ2-5, the complete variable domain reads GAGVSQSPRYKVAKRGQDVALRCDPISGHVSLFWYQQALGQGPEFLTYFQNEAQLDKSGLPSDRFFAERPEGSVSTLKIQRTQQEDSAVYLCASSLYPTGGMETQYFGPGTRLLVL.

This rearrangement joins TRBV27 to TRBJ1-4; D is unclear. CDR3 length: 16 amino acids. Germline CDR1 reads MNHEY; CDR2 reads SMNVEV (reference sequence). V lost 6 bases and J lost 6, with 20 bases in between. The CDR3 nucleotides read TGTGCCAGCAGATCGACAAGCCTCTTATCGGATGAAAAACTGTTTTTT. Amino acid sequence: CASRSTSLLSDEKLFF.

V is TRBV12-2 and J is TRBJ1-1. TRBV12-2 has pseudogene status. This CDR3 comprises 15 residues. The chain's CDR3 is CASRLSPANRSEAFF. In nucleotides, the CDR3 is TGTGCAAGTCGCTTAAGTCCGGCAAACCGAAGTGAAGCTTTCTTT.

The V and J genes are TRBV18 and TRBJ1-3; D is ambiguous. Germline assignment: CDR1 KGHSH and CDR2 LQKENI. Deletions cut 10 bases from V and 8 bases from J, with 18 bases between. CDR3 length: 13 amino acids. The CDR3 sequence is CATSQRAEDTIYF. In nucleotides, the CDR3 is TGTGCCACCTCTCAGAGGGCCGAGGACACCATATATTTT. Looking up the rest from reference TRBV18 and TRBJ1-3 gives the full variable domain: NAGVMQNPRHLVRRRGQEARLRCSPMKGHSHVYWYRQLPEEGLKFMVYLQKENIIDESGMPKERFSAEFPKEGPSILRIQQVVRGDSAAYFCATSQRAEDTIYFGEGSWLTVV.

This CDR3 reads CASSRTNRDSTGANVLTF. The CDR3, as DNA: TGTGCCAGCAGCAGGACAAATAGGGATTCAACTGGGGCCAACGTCCTGACTTTC. This chain links TRBV21-1 with TRBJ2-6; TRBD1 is taken as the D call from the table, unchecked against the DNA. TRBV21-1 is assigned pseudogene status. The length of the CDR3 is 18 residues.

The CDR3 DNA sequence: TGTGCCAGCAGCCCCGGGACTGGCCAGGGGGAGCAGTACTTC. Protein: CASSPGTGQGEQYF. The chain combines TRBV7-2 with TRBJ2-7; the D call may be TRBD1 or TRBD2 (6 bases each). The V end lost 5 bases, the J end lost 7 bases, and 18 bases lay between the germline ends. This CDR3 region has 14 residues. Germline loops: CDR1 SGHTA, CDR2 FQGNSA.

The chain uses TRBV5-1 and TRBJ2-1, with TRBD2 matching over 14 bases. CDR3 length equals 16 residues. Germline V gene sequence: CDR1 SGHRS, CDR2 YFSETQ. V was pared by 4 bases and J by 5 bases, with 5 bases of the junction left unmatched. In DNA form, the CDR3 reads TGCGCCAGCAGCCTGGGGGGACTAGCGGGAGACAATGAGCAGTTCTTC. Its translation is CASSLGGLAGDNEQFF. Looking up the rest from reference TRBV5-1 and TRBJ2-1 gives the full variable domain: KAGVTQTPRYLIKTRGQQVTLSCSPISGHRSVSWYQQTPGQGLQFLFEYFSETQRNKGNFPGRFSGRQFSNSRSEMNVSTLELGDSALYLCASSLGGLAGDNEQFFGPGTRLTVL.

V is TRBV28 and J is TRBJ1-5, with D uncertain. Germline CDR1 is MDHEN and CDR2 is SYDVKM. This CDR3 region has 13 residues. Between the trimmed V and J ends, which lost 7 bases and 6 bases, there was a span of 13 bases. CDR3 protein: CASISLGVQPQHF. The CDR3 region has the DNA TGTGCCAGCATCTCCCTCGGGGTTCAGCCCCAGCATTTT.

The chain employs TRBV10-3 and TRBJ2-3; 11 bases are a match to TRBD2. The germline gives CDR1 ENHRY, CDR2 SYGVKD. There are 12 residues in the CDR3. J gave up 5 bases and V 11 bases, and 3 bases lay outside the gene matches. The CDR3 coding sequence is TGTGCCGCTGGGACTAGCGGAGATACGCAGTATTTT. This gives the protein CAAGTSGDTQYF.

This sequence joins TRBV4-1 and TRBJ2-3; D remains unclear. This CDR3 spans 13 amino acids. V dropped 4 bases and J dropped 2 bases, with 7 bases sitting between them. Germline loops: CDR1 MGHRA, CDR2 YSYEKL. CDR3 in amino acids: CASSPLYTDTQYF. CDR3 bases: TGCGCCAGCAGCCCGTTATACACAGATACGCAGTATTTT.

The chain is built from TRBV19 and TRBJ1-5, with a weak D call TRBD1 (6 bases). Germline CDR1 reads LNHDA; CDR2 reads SQIVND (reference sequence). V shed 0 bases and J shed 7 bases, with 13 bases lying between them. This CDR3 is built from 15 residues. The CDR3 loop reads CASSIEQSQGQPQHF. In nucleotides, the CDR3 is TGTGCCAGTAGTATAGAACAGTCCCAGGGGCAGCCCCAGCATTTT.

This sequence joins TRBV30 and TRBJ1-4; tentatively, D is TRBD1 (6 bases). This CDR3 contains 11 residues. Germline V CDR1 and CDR2: GTSNPN, SVGIG (reference sequence). The V end was cut by 5 bases, the J end by 7 bases, with 8 bases between. CDR3 nucleotide sequence: TGTGCCTGGGGGGGGGCTGAAAAACTGTTTTTT. Amino acids: CAWGGAEKLFF.

The rearrangement links TRBV18 to TRBJ1-5, with D possibly matching TRBD1 (5 bases). CDR1 and CDR2 from the germline V gene are KGHSH and LQKENI. This CDR3 is built from 16 residues. V lost 3 bases to trimming and J lost 0 bases, with 12 bases between them. DNA for the CDR3: TGTGCCAGCTCACCGCCTCCAGGGTATAGCAATCAGCCCCAGCATTTT. As protein: CASSPPPGYSNQPQHF.

The chain uses TRBV5-1 and TRBJ2-7; maybe TRBD2 (5 bases). This CDR3 spans 15 amino acids. Trimming stripped 4 bases from V and 5 bases from J, with 19 bases between. Germline V gives CDR1 SGHRS, CDR2 YFSETQ. The CDR3 sequence: CASSQNGLPGNEQYF. The CDR3 DNA sequence: TGCGCCAGCAGCCAGAACGGACTCCCGGGAAACGAGCAGTACTTC.

This clone came up a few times. The V and J genes are TRBV4-1 and TRBJ1-1, with a weak D call TRBD1 (5 bases). V was clipped by 8 bases and J by 0 bases, with 10 bases between them. The CDR3 is 13 residues long. Germline V gives CDR1 MGHRA, CDR2 YSYEKL. This CDR3 reads CASARDVNTEAFF. The CDR3 DNA reads TGCGCCAGCGCAAGGGACGTGAACACTGAAGCTTTCTTT.

The chain carries TRBV5-1 and TRBJ2-3; D possibly matches TRBD1 or TRBD2 (5 bases each). Germline CDR1 SGHRS, CDR2 YFSETQ. V was shortened by 1 base and J by 5 bases, with 17 bases between the two germline ends. The CDR3 is 16 amino acids. Here the CDR3 DNA reads TGCGCCAGCAGCTTGATTGGGGGTCAAGTAGGAGATACGCAGTATTTT. Protein sequence: CASSLIGGQVGDTQYF.

The J gene is TRBJ2-7, the V gene TRBV7-8; 7 nucleotides match TRBD1. Germline lookup yields CDR1 SGHVS and CDR2 FQNEAQ. The CDR3 length is 16 residues. J lost 1 base, V lost 4 bases, and 10 bases had no gene match. Written as DNA, the CDR3 is TGTGCCAGCAGCTCGGATCCAGGGGGTTTGTCCTACGAGCAGTACTTC. Translation: CASSSDPGGLSYEQYF. Supplemented by reference TRBV7-8 and TRBJ2-7, the full variable domain reads GAGVSQSPRYKVAKRGQDVALRCDPISGHVSLFWYQQALGQGPEFLTYFQNEAQLDKSGLPSDRFFAERPEGSVSTLKIQRTQQEDSAVYLCASSSDPGGLSYEQYFGPGTRLTVT.

The V and J genes are TRBV29-1 and TRBJ1-1; weak D call: TRBD1 (6 bases). V lost 6 bases to trimming and J lost 5 bases, with 13 bases between them. The CDR3 has 12 residues. Germline CDR1 is SQVTM and CDR2 is ANQGSEA. CDR3 DNA sequence: TGCAGCGTAGCAGGGGAGGGGACTGAAGCTTTCTTT. Its translation: CSVAGEGTEAFF.